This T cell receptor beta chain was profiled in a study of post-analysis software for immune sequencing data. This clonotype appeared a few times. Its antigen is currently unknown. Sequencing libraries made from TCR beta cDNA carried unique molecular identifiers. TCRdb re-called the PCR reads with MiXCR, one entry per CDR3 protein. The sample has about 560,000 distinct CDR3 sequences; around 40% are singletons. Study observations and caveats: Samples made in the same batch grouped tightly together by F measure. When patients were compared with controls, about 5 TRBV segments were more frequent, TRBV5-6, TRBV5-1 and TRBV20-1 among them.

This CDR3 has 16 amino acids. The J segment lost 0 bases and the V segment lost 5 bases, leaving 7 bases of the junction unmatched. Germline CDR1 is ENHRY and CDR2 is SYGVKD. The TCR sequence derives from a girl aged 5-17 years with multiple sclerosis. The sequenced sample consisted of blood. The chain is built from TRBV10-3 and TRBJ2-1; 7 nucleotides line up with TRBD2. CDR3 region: CAISPTSRSSYNEQFF. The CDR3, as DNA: TGTGCCATCAGTCCGACTAGCCGTAGCTCCTACAATGAGCAGTTCTTC.